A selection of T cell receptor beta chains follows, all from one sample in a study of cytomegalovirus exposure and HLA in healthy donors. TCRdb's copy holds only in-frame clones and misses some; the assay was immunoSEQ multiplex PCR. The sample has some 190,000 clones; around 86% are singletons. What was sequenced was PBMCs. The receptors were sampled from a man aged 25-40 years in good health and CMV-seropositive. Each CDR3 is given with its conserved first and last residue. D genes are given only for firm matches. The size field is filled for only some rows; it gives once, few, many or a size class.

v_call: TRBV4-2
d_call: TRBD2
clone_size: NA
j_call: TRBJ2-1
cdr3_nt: TGTGCCAGCAGCCAAGTGGAAGGACTAGCGGGGGGATACAATGAGCAGTTCTTC
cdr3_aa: CASSQVEGLAGGYNEQFF

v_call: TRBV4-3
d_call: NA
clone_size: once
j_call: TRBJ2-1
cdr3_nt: TGCGCCAGCAGCCAAGATGTCGGCGAGAGAAGAGGTTCGAATGAGCAGTTCTTC
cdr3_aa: CASSQDVGERRGSNEQFF

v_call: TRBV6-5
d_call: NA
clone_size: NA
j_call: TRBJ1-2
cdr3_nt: TGTGCCAGCAGTTACAGCCCGGGACATCTTAACTATGGCTACACCTTC
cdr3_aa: CASSYSPGHLNYGYTF

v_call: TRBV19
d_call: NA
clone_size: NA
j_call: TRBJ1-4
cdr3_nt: TGTGCCAGTAGTATTCAGGGATCGGAAAAACTGTTTTTT
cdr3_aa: CASSIQGSEKLFF

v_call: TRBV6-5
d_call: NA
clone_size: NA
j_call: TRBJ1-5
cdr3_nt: TGTGCCAGCAGTTCACAGGGCCTTAGCAATCAGCCCCAGCATTTT
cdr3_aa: CASSSQGLSNQPQHF

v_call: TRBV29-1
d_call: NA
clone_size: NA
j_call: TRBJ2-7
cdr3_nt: TGCAGCGTTGGGTGGGGCGACGAGCAGTACTTC
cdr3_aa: CSVGWGDEQYF

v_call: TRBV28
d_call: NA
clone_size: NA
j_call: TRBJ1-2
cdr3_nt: TGTGCCAGCAGTTTTACAGGGTTTGGCTACACCTTC
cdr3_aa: CASSFTGFGYTF

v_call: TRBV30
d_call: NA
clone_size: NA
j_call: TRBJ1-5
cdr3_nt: TGTGCCTGGAGTCTGGGTGGAGGAGTTATTGGCAATCAGCCCCAGCATTTT
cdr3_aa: CAWSLGGGVIGNQPQHF

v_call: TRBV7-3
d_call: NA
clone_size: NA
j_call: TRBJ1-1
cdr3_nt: TGTGCCAGCAGCTCAAGCAGGAACACTGAAGCTTTCTTT
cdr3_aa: CASSSSRNTEAFF

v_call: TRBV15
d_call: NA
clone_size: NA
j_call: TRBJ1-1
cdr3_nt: TGTGCCACCAGCAGTCGAGCCGGGCGCTTGAACACTGAAGCTTTCTTT
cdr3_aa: CATSSRAGRLNTEAFF

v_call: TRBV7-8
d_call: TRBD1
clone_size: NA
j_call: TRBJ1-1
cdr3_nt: TGTGCCAGCAGGACAGGGAGGACTGGGAACACTGAAGCTTTCTTT
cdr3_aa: CASRTGRTGNTEAFF

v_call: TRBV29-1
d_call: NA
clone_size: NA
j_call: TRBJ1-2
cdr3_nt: TGCAGCGTTGAAACTCCTAACTATGGCTACACCTTC
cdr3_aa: CSVETPNYGYTF

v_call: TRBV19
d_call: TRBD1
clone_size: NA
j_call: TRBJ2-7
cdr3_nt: TGTGCCAGTAGTATTACAGGGGCCTACGAGCAGTACTTC
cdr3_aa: CASSITGAYEQYF

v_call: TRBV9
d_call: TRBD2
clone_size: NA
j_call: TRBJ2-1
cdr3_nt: TGTGCCAGCAGCTTTCGAGCGGGACTGGGGACGGATGAGCAGTTCTTC
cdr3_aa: CASSFRAGLGTDEQFF

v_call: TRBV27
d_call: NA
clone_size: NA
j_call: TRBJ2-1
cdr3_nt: TGTGCCAGCACCCGGAGCGCGTCCTCCTACAATGAGCAGTTCTTC
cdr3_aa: CASTRSASSYNEQFF

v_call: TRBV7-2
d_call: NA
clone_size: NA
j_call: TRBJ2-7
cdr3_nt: TGTGCCAGCAGCTTAATGGCTGCCAACTACGAGCAGTACTTC
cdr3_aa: CASSLMAANYEQYF

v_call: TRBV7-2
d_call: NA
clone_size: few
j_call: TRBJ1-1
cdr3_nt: TGTGCCAGCAGCTTAGTGGGGGCTGAAGCTTTCTTT
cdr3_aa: CASSLVGAEAFF

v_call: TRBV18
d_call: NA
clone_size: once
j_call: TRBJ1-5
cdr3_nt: TGTGCCAGCTCACCATTGAGAGGGGGCAATCAGCCCCAGCATTTT
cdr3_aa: CASSPLRGGNQPQHF

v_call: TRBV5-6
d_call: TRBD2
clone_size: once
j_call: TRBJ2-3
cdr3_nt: TGTGCCAGCAGCTTGGTAGGACTAGCGGGGGGGACGGATACGCAGTATTTT
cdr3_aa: CASSLVGLAGGTDTQYF

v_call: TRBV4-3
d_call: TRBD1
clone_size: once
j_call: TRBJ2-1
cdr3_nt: TGCGCCAGCAGCCAAGATTTGGCCGGGACAGGGGACAATGAGCAGTTCTTC
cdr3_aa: CASSQDLAGTGDNEQFF

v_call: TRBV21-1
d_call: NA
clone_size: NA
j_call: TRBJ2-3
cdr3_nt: TGTGCCAGCAGCAAAGGCTCGACGGGCTACGCGGAAGATACGCAGTATTTT
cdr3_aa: CASSKGSTGYAEDTQYF

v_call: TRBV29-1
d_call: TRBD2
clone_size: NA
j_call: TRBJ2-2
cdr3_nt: TGCAGCGTTGGGAACCCGGGACTAGCGGGAGGGGTCACCGGGGAGCTGTTTTTT
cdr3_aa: CSVGNPGLAGGVTGELFF

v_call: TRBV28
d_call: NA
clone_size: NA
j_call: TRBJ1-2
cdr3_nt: TGTGCCAGCACCACTGGGCACTATGGCTACACCTTC
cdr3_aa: CASTTGHYGYTF

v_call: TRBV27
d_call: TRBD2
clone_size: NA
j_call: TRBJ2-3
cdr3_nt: TGTGCCAGCAGTATGCTGTCGGGACTAGCGGGGGGTTCCTCGGGCACAGATACGCAGTATTTT
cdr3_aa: CASSMLSGLAGGSSGTDTQYF

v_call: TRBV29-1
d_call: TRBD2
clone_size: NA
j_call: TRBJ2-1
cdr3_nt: TGCAGCGTTGTTAAGCGGGAGAGCCCCATCTCCTACAATGAGCAGTTCTTC
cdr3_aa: CSVVKRESPISYNEQFF

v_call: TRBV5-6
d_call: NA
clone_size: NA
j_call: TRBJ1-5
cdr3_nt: TGTGCCAGCAGCTGGGGCAATCAGCCCCAGCATTTT
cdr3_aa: CASSWGNQPQHF

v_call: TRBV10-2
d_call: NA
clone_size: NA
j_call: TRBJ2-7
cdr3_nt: TGCGCCAGCAGTGAGTCGTTGTCTGGGGGGATAAGCGACGAGCAGTACTTC
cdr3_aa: CASSESLSGGISDEQYF

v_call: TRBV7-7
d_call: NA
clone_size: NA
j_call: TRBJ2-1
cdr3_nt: TGTGCTAGCAGCTCACAACCCGGGTCGGCGAATGAGCAGTTCTTC
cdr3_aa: CASSSQPGSANEQFF

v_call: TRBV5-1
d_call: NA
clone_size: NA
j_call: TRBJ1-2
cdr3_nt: TGCGCCAGCAGCTCAGCTTCTATTGGGGACGGAGACTATGGCTACACCTTC
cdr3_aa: CASSSASIGDGDYGYTF

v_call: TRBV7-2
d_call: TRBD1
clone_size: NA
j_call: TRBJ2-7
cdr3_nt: TGTGCCAGCAGCGGAGGGACAGGGTTGTCCTACGAGCAGTACTTC
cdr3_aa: CASSGGTGLSYEQYF

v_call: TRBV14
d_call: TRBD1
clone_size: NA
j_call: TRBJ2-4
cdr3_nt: TGTGCCAGCAGCCAGGGACAGGGGAACAAAAACATTCAGTACTTC
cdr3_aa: CASSQGQGNKNIQYF

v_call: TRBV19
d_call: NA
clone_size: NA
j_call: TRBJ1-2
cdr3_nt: TGTGCCAGTAGTATGGGCTACCTCCGATATGGCTACACCTTC
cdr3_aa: CASSMGYLRYGYTF

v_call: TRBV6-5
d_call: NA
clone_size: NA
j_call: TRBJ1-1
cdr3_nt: TGTGCCAGCAGTTCGGGGATACAGGGAACTGAAGCTTTCTTT
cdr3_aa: CASSSGIQGTEAFF

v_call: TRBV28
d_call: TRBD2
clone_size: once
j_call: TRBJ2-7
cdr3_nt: TGTGCCAGCAGTTTGCTGTCTAGCGGGAGGGTCGAGCAGTACTTC
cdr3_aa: CASSLLSSGRVEQYF

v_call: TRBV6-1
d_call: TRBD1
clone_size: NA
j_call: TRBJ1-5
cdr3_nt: TGTGCCAGCAGTGAAGCGACGGGGGGGACAGGGGGCAGGCAGCCCCAGCATTTT
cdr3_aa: CASSEATGGTGGRQPQHF

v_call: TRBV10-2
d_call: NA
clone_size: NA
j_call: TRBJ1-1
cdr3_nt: TGCGCCAGCCGGTTGATGGCAGGCGGGTCGGGGGGCACTGAAGCTTTCTTT
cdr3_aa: CASRLMAGGSGGTEAFF

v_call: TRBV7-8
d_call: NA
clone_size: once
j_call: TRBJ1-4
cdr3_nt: TGTGCCAGCAGCTTAAAGGAGGGTCGGGCAACTAATGAAAAACTGTTTTTT
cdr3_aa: CASSLKEGRATNEKLFF

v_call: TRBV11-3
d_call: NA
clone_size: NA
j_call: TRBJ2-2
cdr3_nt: TGTGCCAGCGGGTGGGACTCTACCGGGGAGCTGTTTTTT
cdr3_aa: CASGWDSTGELFF

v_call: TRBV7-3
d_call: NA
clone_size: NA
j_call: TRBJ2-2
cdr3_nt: TGTGCCAGCAGCAACGGGGGGCCGAACACCGGGGAGCTGTTTTTT
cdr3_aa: CASSNGGPNTGELFF

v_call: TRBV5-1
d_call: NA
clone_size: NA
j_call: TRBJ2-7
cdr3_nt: TGCGCCAGCAGCTTGGGCCGGCTTGGGGAGGAGCAGTACTTC
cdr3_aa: CASSLGRLGEEQYF

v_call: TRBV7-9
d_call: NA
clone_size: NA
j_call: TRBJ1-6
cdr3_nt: TGTGCCAGCAGCTCCACTGGTAATTCACCCCTCCACTTT
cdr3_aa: CASSSTGNSPLHF

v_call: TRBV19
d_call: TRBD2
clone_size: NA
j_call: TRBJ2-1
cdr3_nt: TGTGCCAGTGAACCCGAGCGGGGAACTTACAATGAGCAGTTCTTC
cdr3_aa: CASEPERGTYNEQFF

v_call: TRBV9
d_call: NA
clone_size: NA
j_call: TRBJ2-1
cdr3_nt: TGTGCCAGCAGCCAGGGCCGGGCCTCCAATGAGCAGTTCTTC
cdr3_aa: CASSQGRASNEQFF

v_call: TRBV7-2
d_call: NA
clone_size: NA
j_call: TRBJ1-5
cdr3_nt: TGTGCCAGCAGCCCGAGGCAGGGACAAGGTCAGCCCCAGCATTTT
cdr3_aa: CASSPRQGQGQPQHF

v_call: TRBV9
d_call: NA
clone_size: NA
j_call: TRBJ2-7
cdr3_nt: TGTGCCAGCAGCCGACAAGGAAGCTCCTACGAGCAGTACTTC
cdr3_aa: CASSRQGSSYEQYF

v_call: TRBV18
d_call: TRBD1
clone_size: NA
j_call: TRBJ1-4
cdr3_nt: TGTGCCAGCTCACCCTTAAGACAGGGGGAGAATGAAAAACTGTTTTTT
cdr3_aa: CASSPLRQGENEKLFF

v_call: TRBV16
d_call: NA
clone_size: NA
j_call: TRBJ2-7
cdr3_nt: TGTGCCAGCAGCCAGTATGCGGGCTACGAGCAGTACTTC
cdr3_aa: CASSQYAGYEQYF

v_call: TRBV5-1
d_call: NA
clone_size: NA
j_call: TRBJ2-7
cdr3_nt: TGCGCCAGCAGCGATGGGACGGCCATTTCCTACGAGCAGTACTTC
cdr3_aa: CASSDGTAISYEQYF

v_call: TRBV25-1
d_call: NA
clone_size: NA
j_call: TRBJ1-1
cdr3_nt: TGTGCCAGCAGTGAATACCGGGGTAAAGCTTTCTTT
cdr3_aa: CASSEYRGKAFF

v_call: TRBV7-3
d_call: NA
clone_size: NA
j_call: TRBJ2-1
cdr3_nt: TGTGCCAGCAGCTTCCTAGCTGGCGGCCACAATGAGCAGTTCTTC
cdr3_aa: CASSFLAGGHNEQFF